The rows below give T cell receptor beta chains drawn from one sample of a study of cytomegalovirus exposure and HLA in healthy donors. Generated by immunoSEQ multiplex PCR, the TCRdb table keeps only in-frame clones and is missing some. The table shows tens of thousands of clones, with about 74% occurring only once. What was sequenced was PBMCs. The receptors derive from a man aged 25-45 years in good health and CMV-seronegative. Each CDR3 is given with its conserved first and last residue. A D gene is named only where the DNA matches it firmly. Size tells how often a clone was seen (once, few, many) or the class of an expanded clone, and some rows leave it out.

abundance,d_gene,v_gene,j_gene,CDR3aa,CDR3nt
once,NA,TRBV29-1,TRBJ2-1,CSVEALYRPRNEQFF,TGCAGCGTTGAAGCGTTGTACAGGCCGAGGAATGAGCAGTTCTTC
NA,TRBD2,TRBV5-1,TRBJ2-5,CASSDRAGGSGETQYF,TGCGCCAGCAGCGACCGAGCGGGAGGATCCGGGGAGACCCAGTACTTC
NA,TRBD2,TRBV5-8,TRBJ2-1,CASREGRGRYNEQFF,TGTGCCAGCAGGGAGGGGAGGGGTCGGTACAATGAGCAGTTCTTC
NA,TRBD2,TRBV2,TRBJ2-7,CASRSARAGLYEQYF,TGTGCCAGCAGGTCGGCTCGAGCGGGACTCTACGAGCAGTACTTC
NA,NA,TRBV9,TRBJ1-1,CASSVGGGMAEAFF,TGTGCCAGCAGCGTAGGGGGGGGGATGGCTGAAGCTTTCTTT
few,NA,TRBV12-2,TRBJ1-2,CASRQGFRDTSRDGYTF,TGTGCAAGTCGCCAGGGTTTCCGGGACACATCCCGGGATGGCTACACCTTC
NA,NA,TRBV10-3,TRBJ1-2,CAISDPARGATIYGYTF,TGTGCCATCAGTGACCCTGCTCGGGGGGCGACTATCTATGGCTACACCTTC
NA,TRBD1,TRBV7-9,TRBJ1-4,CASSVGDRDHEKLFF,TGTGCCAGCAGCGTCGGGGACAGGGACCATGAAAAACTGTTTTTT
NA,NA,TRBV18,TRBJ2-5,CASSPKGETQYF,TGTGCCAGCTCGCCCAAGGGGGAGACCCAGTACTTC
NA,TRBD1,TRBV10-3,TRBJ1-1,CAIRGQGVNTEAFF,TGTGCCATCAGGGGACAGGGGGTGAACACTGAAGCTTTCTTT
few,NA,TRBV11-2,TRBJ1-1,CASSNGLTEAFF,TGTGCCAGCAGCAACGGTCTCACTGAAGCTTTCTTT
NA,NA,TRBV10-3,TRBJ1-2,CAISPQNGALNYGYTF,TGTGCCATCAGTCCGCAGAATGGGGCTCTAAACTATGGCTACACCTTC
few,NA,TRBV2,TRBJ2-7,CASNGGTGDYEQYF,TGTGCCAGCAATGGGGGGACGGGAGACTACGAGCAGTACTTC
NA,NA,TRBV5-1,TRBJ2-7,CASNQDKAYEQYF,TGCGCCAGCAACCAGGACAAGGCCTACGAGCAGTACTTC
NA,NA,TRBV2,TRBJ1-4,CASRLRNTEKLFF,TGTGCCAGCCGTCTCCGCAACACTGAAAAACTGTTTTTT
NA,TRBD1,TRBV9,TRBJ1-1,CASSSRPGQGFGTFF,TGTGCCAGCAGCTCCCGGCCGGGACAGGGTTTCGGAACTTTCTTT
NA,NA,TRBV4-3,TRBJ1-1,CASSQMGSWGLTEAFF,TGCGCCAGCAGCCAGATGGGGTCATGGGGGCTCACTGAAGCTTTCTTT
NA,NA,TRBV5-1,TRBJ1-1,CASSLPGTMNTEAFF,TGCGCCAGCAGCCTCCCCGGGACAATGAACACTGAAGCTTTCTTT